The 8 T cell receptor beta chains given below trace back to one sample, sequenced in a study of T cell responses to AZD1222 COVID-19 vaccine. Generated by immunoSEQ multiplex PCR, the TCRdb table keeps only in-frame clones and is missing some. The sample shows around 130,000 clones, roughly 86% of them seen only once. The sample here was peripheral blood, taken 28 days after the second AZD1222 dose. These receptors were collected from an adult who received the AZD1222 COVID-19 vaccine.

The rearrangement uses TRBV2 and TRBJ1-5, with TRBD1 identical over 7 bases. The CDR3 contains 15 residues. After removal of 6 bases from V and 3 bases from J, the junction contained 8 bases not matched to a gene. CDR1 SNHLY and CDR2 FYNNEI come from the germline V gene. The CDR3 sequence: CASRKGARDNQPQHF. The DNA of the CDR3 is TGTGCCAGCAGGAAGGGGGCGCGGGACAATCAGCCCCAGCATTTT.

V usage is TRBV2 and J usage is TRBJ2-7, with TRBD2 as a possible D gene (6 bases). Per the germline V gene, CDR1 is SNHLY and CDR2 is FYNNEI. This CDR3 contains 15 residues. V was pared by 6 bases and J by 2 bases, with 17 bases between. The CDR3 protein is CASRAPAGTPYEQYF. The CDR3, as DNA: TGTGCCAGCAGGGCCCCTGCGGGGACCCCCTACGAGCAGTACTTC. The variable domain in full, with the rest retrieved from reference TRBV2 and TRBJ2-7, is EPEVTQTPSHQVTQMGQEVILRCVPISNHLYFYWYRQILGQKVEFLVSFYNNEISEKSEIFDDQFSVERPDGSNFTLKIRSTKLEDSAMYFCASRAPAGTPYEQYFGPGTRLTVT.

The chain couples TRBV28 to TRBJ1-5; D remains ambiguous. The CDR3 is 15 residues long. Germline values: CDR1 MDHEN, CDR2 SYDVKM. The ends were cut back, 5 bases at V and 3 bases at J, with 14 bases in the middle. The CDR3: CASSEMAHNNQPQHF. The DNA for the CDR3 is TGTGCCAGCAGTGAAATGGCACATAACAATCAGCCCCAGCATTTT.

This clone has only a few counts. This rearrangement joins TRBV6-6 to TRBJ1-2, with 7 bases fitting TRBD1. Germline V CDR1 and CDR2: MNHNY, SVGAGI (reference sequence). Trimming took 2 bases from V and 3 from J; bases not matched to a gene: 9. The CDR3 has 16 amino acids. This chain's CDR3 is CASSYLRRGPDYGYTF. The CDR3 nucleotides read TGTGCCAGCAGTTACCTTCGGAGGGGGCCGGACTATGGCTACACCTTC.

The V call is TRBV11-3, the J call TRBJ2-4; 7 positions agree with TRBD1. The CDR3 has 16 amino acids. V shed 5 bases, J shed 0 bases, and the junction held 7 bases outside the gene matches. In germline, CDR1 is SGHNT, CDR2 YENEEA. CDR3 residues: CASSPRQGKAKNIQYF. DNA for the CDR3: TGTGCCAGCAGCCCGCGACAGGGAAAAGCCAAAAACATTCAGTACTTC.

The chain links TRBV7-3 to TRBJ2-2; TRBD1 aligns across 7 bases. Germline lookup yields CDR1 SGHTA and CDR2 FQGTGA. The length of the CDR3 is 17 residues. Unmatched junction bases numbered 7, after V lost 1 base and J lost 2 bases. The CDR3 region is CASSLKYGTANTGELFF. Written as DNA, the CDR3 is TGTGCCAGCAGCTTAAAGTACGGGACAGCCAACACCGGGGAGCTGTTTTTT.

This clone was seen only once. V usage is TRBV11-3 and J usage is TRBJ1-1, with TRBD1 as a possible D gene (5 bases). CDR3 length: 14 amino acids. The germline gives CDR1 SGHNT, CDR2 YENEEA. V was trimmed by 3 bases and J by 0 bases, leaving 8 bases between them. CDR3: CASSFGAVNTEAFF. The DNA for the CDR3 is TGTGCCAGCAGCTTTGGGGCCGTGAACACTGAAGCTTTCTTT.

This clone was detected once. This CDR3 reads CASSQGRNIQYF. CDR3 bases: TGCGCCAGCAGCCAAGGCCGAAACATTCAGTACTTC. This chain joins TRBV4-3 and TRBJ2-4; D is undetermined. The V gene's germline CDR1 is LGHNA and CDR2 YSLEER. This CDR3 comprises 12 residues. V shed 1 base and J shed 6 bases, with 4 bases lying between them.